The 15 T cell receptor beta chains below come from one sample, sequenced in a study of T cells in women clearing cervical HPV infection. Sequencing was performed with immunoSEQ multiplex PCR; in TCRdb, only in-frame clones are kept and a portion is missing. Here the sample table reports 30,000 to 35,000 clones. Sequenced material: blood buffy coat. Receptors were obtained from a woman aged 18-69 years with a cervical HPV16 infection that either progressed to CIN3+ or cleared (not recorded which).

The chain's CDR3 is CASSIGTGGNQPQHF. CDR3 DNA (partial): TGTGCCAGCAGTATCGGGACAGGAGGGAATCAGCCC. The J gene is TRBJ1-5, the V gene TRBV6-4; 8 bases match TRBD1. Read coverage stops 3 residues before the CDR3 terminus; the germline J gene supplies the remainder. CDR1 MRHNA and CDR2 SNTAGT come from the germline V gene. The J segment lost 4 bases and the V segment lost 5 bases, leaving 7 bases of the junction unmatched. The CDR3 runs to 15 residues.

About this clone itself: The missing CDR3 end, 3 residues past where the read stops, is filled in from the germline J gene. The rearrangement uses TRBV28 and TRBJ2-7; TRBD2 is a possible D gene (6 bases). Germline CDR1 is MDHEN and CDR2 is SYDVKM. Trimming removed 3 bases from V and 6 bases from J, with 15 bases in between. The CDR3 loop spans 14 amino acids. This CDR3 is CASSFRALGGEQYF. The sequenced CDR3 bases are TGTGCCAGCAGTTTCCGGGCTCTCGGGGGCGAG.

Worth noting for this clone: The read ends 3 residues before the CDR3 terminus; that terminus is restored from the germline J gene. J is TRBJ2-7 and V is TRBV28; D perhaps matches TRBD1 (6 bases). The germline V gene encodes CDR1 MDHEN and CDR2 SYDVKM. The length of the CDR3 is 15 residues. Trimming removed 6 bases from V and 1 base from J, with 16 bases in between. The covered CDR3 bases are TGTGCCAGCAGGATAGGGGGACGGTTGTCCTACGAG. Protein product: CASRIGGRLSYE. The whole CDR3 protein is CASRIGGRLSYEQYF. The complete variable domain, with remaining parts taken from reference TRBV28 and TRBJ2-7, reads DVKVTQSSRYLVKRTGEKVFLECVQDMDHENMFWYRQDPGLGLRLIYFSYDVKMKEKGDIPEGYSVSREKKERFSLILESASTNQTSMYLCASRIGGRLSYEQYFGPGTRLTVT.

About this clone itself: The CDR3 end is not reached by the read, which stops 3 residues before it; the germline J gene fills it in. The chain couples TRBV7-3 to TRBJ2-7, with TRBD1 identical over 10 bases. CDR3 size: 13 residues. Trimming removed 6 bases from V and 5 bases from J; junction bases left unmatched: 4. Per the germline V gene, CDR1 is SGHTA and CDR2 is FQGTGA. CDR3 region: CASSSGTGDEQYF. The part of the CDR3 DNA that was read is TGTGCCAGCAGTTCCGGGACAGGGGACGAG.

The CDR3 sequence is CASTEVFPGNTIYF. The sequenced part of the CDR3 DNA is TGTGCCAGTACTGAGGTTTTCCCTGGAAACACC. The chain couples TRBV19 to TRBJ1-3; no definite D call. Read data end 3 residues before the CDR3 end; the end is taken from the germline J gene. Between the trimmed V and J ends, which lost 7 bases and 2 bases, there was a span of 12 bases. Germline V lookup: CDR1 LNHDA, CDR2 SQIVND (reference sequence). This CDR3 region has 14 residues.

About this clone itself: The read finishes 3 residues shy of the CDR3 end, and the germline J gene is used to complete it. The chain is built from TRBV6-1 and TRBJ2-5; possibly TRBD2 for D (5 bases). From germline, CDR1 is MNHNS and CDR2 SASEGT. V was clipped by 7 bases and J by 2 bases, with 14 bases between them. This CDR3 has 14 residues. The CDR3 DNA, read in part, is TGTGCCAGCATTGACCAGCGGACGCAAGAGACC. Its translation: CASIDQRTQET. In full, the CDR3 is CASIDQRTQETQYF.

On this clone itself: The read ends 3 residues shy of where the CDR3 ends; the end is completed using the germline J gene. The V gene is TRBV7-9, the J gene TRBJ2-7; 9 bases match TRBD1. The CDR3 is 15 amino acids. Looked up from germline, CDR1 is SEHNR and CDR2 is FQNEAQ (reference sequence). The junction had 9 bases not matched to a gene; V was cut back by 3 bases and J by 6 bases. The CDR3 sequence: CASSLTLGQGSEQYF. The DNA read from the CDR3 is TGTGCCAGCAGCTTGACTTTGGGACAGGGCTCCGAG.

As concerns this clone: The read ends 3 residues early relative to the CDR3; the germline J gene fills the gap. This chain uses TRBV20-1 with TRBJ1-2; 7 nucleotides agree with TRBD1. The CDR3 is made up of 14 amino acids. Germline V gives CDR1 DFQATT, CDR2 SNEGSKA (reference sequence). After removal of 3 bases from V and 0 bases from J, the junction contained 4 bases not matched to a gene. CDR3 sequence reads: CSARGQLANYGYTF. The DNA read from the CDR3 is TGCAGTGCTAGGGGACAGTTAGCTAACTATGGC.

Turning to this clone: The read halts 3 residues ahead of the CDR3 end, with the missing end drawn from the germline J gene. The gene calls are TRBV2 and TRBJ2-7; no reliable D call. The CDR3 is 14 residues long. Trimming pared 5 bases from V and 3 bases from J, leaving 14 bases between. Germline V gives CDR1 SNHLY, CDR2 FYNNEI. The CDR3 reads CASSKEQESYEQYF. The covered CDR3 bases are TGTGCCAGCAGTAAGGAGCAGGAGAGCTACGAG.

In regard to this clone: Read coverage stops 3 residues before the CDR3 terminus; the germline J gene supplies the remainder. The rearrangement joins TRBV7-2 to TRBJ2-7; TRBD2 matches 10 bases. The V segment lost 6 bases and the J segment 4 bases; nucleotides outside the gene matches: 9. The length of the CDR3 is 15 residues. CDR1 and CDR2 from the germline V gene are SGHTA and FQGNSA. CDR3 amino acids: CASRPLAGGGYEQYF. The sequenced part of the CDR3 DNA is TGTGCCAGCAGGCCCTTAGCGGGAGGCGGTTACGAG. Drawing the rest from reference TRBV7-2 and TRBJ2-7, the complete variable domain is GAGVSQSPSNKVTEKGKDVELRCDPISGHTALYWYRQSLGQGLEFLIYFQGNSAPDKSGLPSDRFSAERTGGSVSTLTIQRTQQEDSAVYLCASRPLAGGGYEQYFGPGTRLTVT.

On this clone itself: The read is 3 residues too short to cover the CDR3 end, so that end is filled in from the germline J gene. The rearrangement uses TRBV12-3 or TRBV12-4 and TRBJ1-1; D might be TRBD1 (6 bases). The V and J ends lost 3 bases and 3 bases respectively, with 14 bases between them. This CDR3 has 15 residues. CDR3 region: CASSFGGGEDTEAFF. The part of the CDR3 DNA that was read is TGTGCCAGCAGTTTCGGAGGGGGTGAAGACACTGAA.

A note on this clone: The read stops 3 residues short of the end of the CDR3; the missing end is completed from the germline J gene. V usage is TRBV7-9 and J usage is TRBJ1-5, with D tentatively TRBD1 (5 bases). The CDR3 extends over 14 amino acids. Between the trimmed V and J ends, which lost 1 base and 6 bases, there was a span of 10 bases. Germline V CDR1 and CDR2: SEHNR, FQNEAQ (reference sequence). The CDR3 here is CASSLDGDSQPQHF. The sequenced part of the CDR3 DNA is TGTGCCAGCAGCTTAGATGGGGACTCTCAGCCC.

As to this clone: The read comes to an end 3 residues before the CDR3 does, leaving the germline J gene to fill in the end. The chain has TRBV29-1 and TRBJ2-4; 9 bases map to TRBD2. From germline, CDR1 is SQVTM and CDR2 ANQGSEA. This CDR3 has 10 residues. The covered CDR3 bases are TGCAGCGTGCGGACTAGCGTT. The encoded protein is CSVRTSV. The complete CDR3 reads CSVRTSVQYF.

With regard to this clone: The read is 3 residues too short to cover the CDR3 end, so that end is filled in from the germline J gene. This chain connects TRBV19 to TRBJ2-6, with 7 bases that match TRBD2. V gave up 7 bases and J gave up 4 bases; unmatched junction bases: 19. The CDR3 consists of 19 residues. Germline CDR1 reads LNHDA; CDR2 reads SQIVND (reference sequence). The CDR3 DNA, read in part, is TGTGCCAGTACTCCCCTCCTCCGGGACTACCCGCCCGGGGCCAACGTC. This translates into CASTPLLRDYPPGANV. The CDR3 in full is CASTPLLRDYPPGANVLTF.

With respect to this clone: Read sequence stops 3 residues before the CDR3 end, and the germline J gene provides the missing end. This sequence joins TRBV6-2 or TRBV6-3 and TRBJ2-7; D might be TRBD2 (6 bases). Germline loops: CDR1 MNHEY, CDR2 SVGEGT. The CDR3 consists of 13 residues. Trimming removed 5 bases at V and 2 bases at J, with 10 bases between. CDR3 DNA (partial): TGTGCCAGCAGTACCGCGGGGCCCTACGAG. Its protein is CASSTAGPYE. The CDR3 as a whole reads CASSTAGPYEQYF.